The rows below give T cell receptor beta chains drawn from one sample of a study of T cell responses to AZD1222 COVID-19 vaccine. Using immunoSEQ multiplex PCR, the repertoire was profiled, and TCRdb retains in-frame clones only, with some absent. The sample includes over 110,000 clones, roughly 92% of them seen just once. This specimen was peripheral blood, taken on day 0 of AZD1222 vaccination. All receptors derive from an adult in good health. The CDR3 runs from the conserved cysteine through the conserved F or W. A D gene is named only where the DNA matches it firmly. A clone size is listed for some rows: how often the clone was seen (once, few, many), or a class if it is expanded.

CDR3nt: TGTGCCACCAGCTGGGACAATATGGGTGAAGCTTTCTTT
CDR3aa: CATSWDNMGEAFF
j_gene: TRBJ1-1
v_gene: TRBV15
abundance: NA
d_gene: NA

CDR3nt: TGTGCCATCAGTGTCGAAGGGAACACTGAAGCTTTCTTT
CDR3aa: CAISVEGNTEAFF
j_gene: TRBJ1-1
v_gene: TRBV10-3
abundance: NA
d_gene: NA

CDR3nt: TGTGCCAGCAGTTACTCGATTGGCAGTTTTGATGGCTACACCTTC
CDR3aa: CASSYSIGSFDGYTF
j_gene: TRBJ1-2
v_gene: TRBV6-5
abundance: few
d_gene: NA

CDR3nt: TGTGCCAGCAGCTTAGATTTGCCAGGCCTCTACAATGAGCAGTTCTTC
CDR3aa: CASSLDLPGLYNEQFF
j_gene: TRBJ2-1
v_gene: TRBV5-6
abundance: NA
d_gene: NA

CDR3nt: TGTGCCTGGAGTCGAGGCTCCTACGAGCAGTACTTC
CDR3aa: CAWSRGSYEQYF
j_gene: TRBJ2-7
v_gene: TRBV30
abundance: NA
d_gene: NA

CDR3nt: TGTGCCTGGATCCCCCCCGGCGGCATCCAGCAGTACTTC
CDR3aa: CAWIPPGGIQQYF
j_gene: TRBJ2-7
v_gene: TRBV30
abundance: NA
d_gene: NA

CDR3nt: TGCAGTGCTGAAATCAAATATGAGCAGTTCTTC
CDR3aa: CSAEIKYEQFF
j_gene: TRBJ2-1
v_gene: TRBV20-1
abundance: NA
d_gene: NA

CDR3nt: TGTGCCAGCCGCGGGACAGGGAATCAGCCCCAGCATTTT
CDR3aa: CASRGTGNQPQHF
j_gene: TRBJ1-5
v_gene: TRBV25-1
abundance: NA
d_gene: TRBD1

CDR3nt: TGTGCCAGCAGTTTAGGGCTCCCTCGGCCTACCTACGAGCAGTACTTC
CDR3aa: CASSLGLPRPTYEQYF
j_gene: TRBJ2-7
v_gene: TRBV27
abundance: NA
d_gene: NA

CDR3nt: TGCGCCACCCGGGGGGGGCTTCGACAGGGGCCCTTGGGAGAAAAACTGTTTTTT
CDR3aa: CATRGGLRQGPLGEKLFF
j_gene: TRBJ1-4
v_gene: TRBV4-1
abundance: NA
d_gene: TRBD1

CDR3nt: TGTGCTAGTGGTTTGGGACAGGGGACTGAAGCTTTCTTT
CDR3aa: CASGLGQGTEAFF
j_gene: TRBJ1-1
v_gene: TRBV12-5
abundance: NA
d_gene: TRBD1

CDR3nt: TGTGCCAGCAGCTTAGGGCCCCAAAGACCCCTCCACTTT
CDR3aa: CASSLGPQRPLHF
j_gene: TRBJ1-6
v_gene: TRBV7-2
abundance: NA
d_gene: NA

CDR3nt: TGTGCCAGCAGCTTCGGGGGCGTGGAGCAGTACTTC
CDR3aa: CASSFGGVEQYF
j_gene: TRBJ2-7
v_gene: TRBV7-9
abundance: NA
d_gene: NA

CDR3nt: TGCAGCGCCGGACAGCAGAACACTGAAGCTTTCTTT
CDR3aa: CSAGQQNTEAFF
j_gene: TRBJ1-1
v_gene: TRBV29-1
abundance: NA
d_gene: NA

CDR3nt: TGTGCCAGTAGTGGGGGGACCCCTTGGAATGAGCAGTTCTTC
CDR3aa: CASSGGTPWNEQFF
j_gene: TRBJ2-1
v_gene: TRBV19
abundance: NA
d_gene: NA

CDR3nt: TGTGCCAGCAGTTTGGACGGCTCTACTTCTGGAAACACCATATATTTT
CDR3aa: CASSLDGSTSGNTIYF
j_gene: TRBJ1-3
v_gene: TRBV6-5
abundance: NA
d_gene: NA

CDR3nt: TGTGCCACCAGCAGAGATAGGGGGCGAGCTTTCTTT
CDR3aa: CATSRDRGRAFF
j_gene: TRBJ1-1
v_gene: TRBV15
abundance: NA
d_gene: TRBD1

CDR3nt: TGTGCCAGCAGTTTTGTGGGAAGCTCCTACGAGCAGTACTTC
CDR3aa: CASSFVGSSYEQYF
j_gene: TRBJ2-7
v_gene: TRBV27
abundance: NA
d_gene: NA

CDR3nt: TGCGCCAGCACCTGGACAGGGCTGGACGAGCAGTACTTC
CDR3aa: CASTWTGLDEQYF
j_gene: TRBJ2-7
v_gene: TRBV5-1
abundance: once
d_gene: TRBD1

CDR3nt: TGTGCCAGCAGCCGGGCCACTGGACCGGAAAAACTGTTTTTT
CDR3aa: CASSRATGPEKLFF
j_gene: TRBJ1-4
v_gene: TRBV5-6
abundance: NA
d_gene: NA

CDR3nt: TGTGCCACCAGCAAAGGACAGTTCAATCAGCCCCAGCATTTT
CDR3aa: CATSKGQFNQPQHF
j_gene: TRBJ1-5
v_gene: TRBV15
abundance: NA
d_gene: NA

CDR3nt: TGTGCCAGCAGCTCTACCTCCTACGAGCAGTACTTC
CDR3aa: CASSSTSYEQYF
j_gene: TRBJ2-7
v_gene: TRBV11-2
abundance: NA
d_gene: NA

CDR3nt: TGCGCCAGCAGCTTCGAGGGAACGACCTACGAGCAGTACTTC
CDR3aa: CASSFEGTTYEQYF
j_gene: TRBJ2-7
v_gene: TRBV5-1
abundance: NA
d_gene: NA

CDR3nt: TGCAGTGCCTCGACTAGTAACACGCAGTATTTT
CDR3aa: CSASTSNTQYF
j_gene: TRBJ2-3
v_gene: TRBV20-1
abundance: NA
d_gene: NA

CDR3nt: TGTGCCAGTGGACGGGGCGAATTCGGGAAAGGGGGAAACACCATATATTTT
CDR3aa: CASGRGEFGKGGNTIYF
j_gene: TRBJ1-3
v_gene: TRBV19
abundance: NA
d_gene: NA

CDR3nt: TGTGCCAGTAGCCGTTACCGGGAGACCGACTACGCTTTCTTT
CDR3aa: CASSRYRETDYAFF
j_gene: TRBJ1-1
v_gene: TRBV19
abundance: NA
d_gene: NA

CDR3nt: TGTGCCACCGCCAGCCCCTTAACAGATACGCAGTATTTT
CDR3aa: CATASPLTDTQYF
j_gene: TRBJ2-3
v_gene: TRBV15
abundance: NA
d_gene: NA

CDR3nt: TGCGCCAGCAGCTTGGCGCCCCGGGAGGGAGAGACCCAGTACTTC
CDR3aa: CASSLAPREGETQYF
j_gene: TRBJ2-5
v_gene: TRBV5-1
abundance: NA
d_gene: TRBD2

CDR3nt: TGTGCCAGCAGTTACAGAGACAGAGTTAATGAAAAACTGTTTTTT
CDR3aa: CASSYRDRVNEKLFF
j_gene: TRBJ1-4
v_gene: TRBV6-2/TRBV6-3
abundance: NA
d_gene: NA

CDR3nt: TGTGCCATCAGCAGGGATCGAGGTGAAGCTTTCTTT
CDR3aa: CAISRDRGEAFF
j_gene: TRBJ1-1
v_gene: TRBV10-3
abundance: NA
d_gene: NA

CDR3nt: TGTGCCAGCAGCTTAAATTCTGGGGGGCTCCTCCGACACACTGAAGCTTTCTTT
CDR3aa: CASSLNSGGLLRHTEAFF
j_gene: TRBJ1-1
v_gene: TRBV7-3
abundance: NA
d_gene: NA

CDR3nt: TGTGCCACCAGTGATTCCCCTCGACGGCACCAAGAGACCCAGTACTTC
CDR3aa: CATSDSPRRHQETQYF
j_gene: TRBJ2-5
v_gene: TRBV24-1
abundance: NA
d_gene: NA

CDR3nt: TGTGCCAGCAGTCTCAAGACTAGCGAGAGGGGGGAGACCCAGTACTTC
CDR3aa: CASSLKTSERGETQYF
j_gene: TRBJ2-5
v_gene: TRBV2
abundance: NA
d_gene: TRBD2

CDR3nt: TGTGCCAGCAGCCATAGAAGGCCCGGGAGCGGCAGGGACTATGAAAAACTGTTTTTT
CDR3aa: CASSHRRPGSGRDYEKLFF
j_gene: TRBJ1-4
v_gene: TRBV3-1/TRBV3-2
abundance: NA
d_gene: NA

CDR3nt: TGTGCCAGCAGCGCGGGGATTATGGAGACCCAGTACTTC
CDR3aa: CASSAGIMETQYF
j_gene: TRBJ2-5
v_gene: TRBV9
abundance: NA
d_gene: NA

CDR3nt: TGTGCCAGCAGGGATATATGGAAACAAGAGACCCAGTACTTC
CDR3aa: CASRDIWKQETQYF
j_gene: TRBJ2-5
v_gene: TRBV5-4
abundance: NA
d_gene: NA

CDR3nt: TGTGCCAGCAGCAGGGGACAGAACTATGGCTACACCTTC
CDR3aa: CASSRGQNYGYTF
j_gene: TRBJ1-2
v_gene: TRBV12-3/TRBV12-4
abundance: NA
d_gene: TRBD1

CDR3nt: TGTGCCAGCAGCGTAAGCAGTTATCAAGAGACCCAGTACTTC
CDR3aa: CASSVSSYQETQYF
j_gene: TRBJ2-5
v_gene: TRBV9
abundance: NA
d_gene: NA

CDR3nt: TGTGCCAGCAGTTTCGTCTCCCGGACAGGGGGTCAGTATTTT
CDR3aa: CASSFVSRTGGQYF
j_gene: TRBJ2-3
v_gene: TRBV27
abundance: NA
d_gene: TRBD1

CDR3nt: TGTGCCAGCAGTCCGGACAGATTCTCTGGAAACACCATATATTTT
CDR3aa: CASSPDRFSGNTIYF
j_gene: TRBJ1-3
v_gene: TRBV7-8
abundance: NA
d_gene: NA

CDR3nt: TGTGCCAGCAGCCAAGATTGGCGGAGTGAGCAGTTCTTC
CDR3aa: CASSQDWRSEQFF
j_gene: TRBJ2-1
v_gene: TRBV3-1/TRBV3-2
abundance: NA
d_gene: NA

CDR3nt: TGCGCCAGCAGCCAAATCGCCGCAACTAATGAAAAACTGTTTTTT
CDR3aa: CASSQIAATNEKLFF
j_gene: TRBJ1-4
v_gene: TRBV4-1
abundance: NA
d_gene: NA

CDR3nt: TGTGCCAGCAGCTTTTCGTTGACAGGGGGCTTGGGGGCTGAAGCTTTCTTT
CDR3aa: CASSFSLTGGLGAEAFF
j_gene: TRBJ1-1
v_gene: TRBV5-5
abundance: NA
d_gene: TRBD1

CDR3nt: TGCGCCAGCAGCTGGACTAGCGGGAGTTATGAGCAGTTCTTC
CDR3aa: CASSWTSGSYEQFF
j_gene: TRBJ2-1
v_gene: TRBV5-1
abundance: NA
d_gene: TRBD2

CDR3nt: TGTGCCAGCAGTTTCCGAGGTCGACTAAGCTATGGCTACACCTTC
CDR3aa: CASSFRGRLSYGYTF
j_gene: TRBJ1-2
v_gene: TRBV27
abundance: NA
d_gene: NA

CDR3nt: TGTGCCAGCAGCGTCGGGACAGGGGACCACTACACCTTC
CDR3aa: CASSVGTGDHYTF
j_gene: TRBJ1-2
v_gene: TRBV5-6
abundance: NA
d_gene: TRBD1

CDR3nt: TGTGCCAGCAGCCCCCGAAACCGGAGGGGCGACTATGGCTACACCTTC
CDR3aa: CASSPRNRRGDYGYTF
j_gene: TRBJ1-2
v_gene: TRBV7-9
abundance: NA
d_gene: NA

CDR3nt: TGTGCCAGCAGCACCAACAAATATGGCCAAGAGACCCAGTACTTC
CDR3aa: CASSTNKYGQETQYF
j_gene: TRBJ2-5
v_gene: TRBV7-2
abundance: NA
d_gene: NA

CDR3nt: TGTGCCAGTAGTTGGAGGGGGGTGGGGCGCGGAAACACCATATATTTT
CDR3aa: CASSWRGVGRGNTIYF
j_gene: TRBJ1-3
v_gene: TRBV19
abundance: NA
d_gene: NA

CDR3nt: TGCGCCAGCAGCTTGGCAGGCTTGGCTATGAAGCAGTATTTT
CDR3aa: CASSLAGLAMKQYF
j_gene: TRBJ2-3
v_gene: TRBV5-1
abundance: NA
d_gene: NA

CDR3nt: TGTGCCAGCAGTTACAGGGGTGTTGATCCACAAGAGACCCAGTACTTC
CDR3aa: CASSYRGVDPQETQYF
j_gene: TRBJ2-5
v_gene: TRBV6-5
abundance: NA
d_gene: NA

CDR3nt: TGTGCCAGCAGTTACTCTAAGACTAGCGGGAGGCCCGGGCAGTACTTC
CDR3aa: CASSYSKTSGRPGQYF
j_gene: TRBJ2-7
v_gene: TRBV6-5
abundance: NA
d_gene: TRBD2

CDR3nt: TGTGCCAGCAGCCAAGGACGGGGGCCTGGAAACACCATATATTTT
CDR3aa: CASSQGRGPGNTIYF
j_gene: TRBJ1-3
v_gene: TRBV14
abundance: NA
d_gene: NA

CDR3nt: TGTGCCAGTATATTGGGACAGTTGAACACTGAAGCTTTCTTT
CDR3aa: CASILGQLNTEAFF
j_gene: TRBJ1-1
v_gene: TRBV28
abundance: NA
d_gene: TRBD1

CDR3nt: TGTGCCAGCAGTTCGAGCTTCCAGGGAGGAGGCACAGATACGCAGTATTTT
CDR3aa: CASSSSFQGGGTDTQYF
j_gene: TRBJ2-3
v_gene: TRBV28
abundance: NA
d_gene: NA